What follows describes a single T cell receptor beta chain. In the source study's methods: The assay estimated nucleated cells by amplifying reference gene primers. The repertoire was sequenced with immunoSEQ multiplex PCR; TCRdb's copy has only in-frame clones and lacks some. That table is the source of V, J and clone size, and D and trimming were worked out from the DNA. The repertoire holds 50,000 to 65,000 clones, with around 88% as singletons. This entry belongs to a study of blood T cell repertoires in COVID-19. The overall study: Some COVID-19 samples were acute and others convalescent; all came from the United States, Italy and Spain. Sources were T cells, B-cell-depleted T cells, or PBMCs; the material itself was cDNA or gDNA.

CDR1 is LNHDA and CDR2 is SQIVND in the germline V gene (reference sequence). CDR3 length: 15 residues. The V end was cut by 4 bases, the J end by 3 bases, with 12 bases between. This clonotype originated in a man aged 55 to 69 with acute or convalescent COVID-19. The chain couples TRBV19 to TRBJ2-2; tentative D call: TRBD2 (6 bases). The sample was peripheral blood. In DNA, the CDR3 is TGTGCCAGTAGTACGACTAGGGTTGACACCGGGGAGCTGTTTTTT. Its protein product is CASSTTRVDTGELFF.